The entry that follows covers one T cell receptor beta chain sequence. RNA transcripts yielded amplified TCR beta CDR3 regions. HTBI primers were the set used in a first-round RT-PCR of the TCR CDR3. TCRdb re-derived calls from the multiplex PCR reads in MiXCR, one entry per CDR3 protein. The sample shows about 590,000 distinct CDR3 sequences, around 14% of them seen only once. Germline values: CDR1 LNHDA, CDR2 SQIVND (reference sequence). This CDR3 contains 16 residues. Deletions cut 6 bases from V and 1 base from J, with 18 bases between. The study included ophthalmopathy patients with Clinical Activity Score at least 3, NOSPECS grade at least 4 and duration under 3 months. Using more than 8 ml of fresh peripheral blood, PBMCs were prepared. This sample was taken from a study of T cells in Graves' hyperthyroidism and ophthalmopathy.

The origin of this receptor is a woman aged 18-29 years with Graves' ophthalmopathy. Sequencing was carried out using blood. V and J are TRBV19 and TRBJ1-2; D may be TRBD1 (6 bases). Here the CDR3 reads CASRAADRRLNYGYTF. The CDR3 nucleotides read TGTGCCAGTAGAGCCGCAGACAGGCGTCTTAACTATGGCTACACCTTC.